This entry lists 17 T cell receptor beta chains sequenced from one sample in a study of T cells in Graves' hyperthyroidism and ophthalmopathy. Authors of the study amplified TCR beta CDR3 regions from RNA transcripts. Researchers ran a first-round RT-PCR on the TCR CDR3 using the HTBI primer set. TCRdb re-derived calls from the multiplex PCR reads in MiXCR, one entry per CDR3 protein. The sample consists of around 540,000 distinct CDR3 sequences, around 45% of them appearing once. The specimen was peripheral blood or thyroid tissue (not recorded which). The origin of the receptors is a woman between 18 and 30 years old with Graves' hyperthyroidism.

The rearrangement joins TRBV20-1 to TRBJ1-2; a weak D match, TRBD1 (5 bases). V lost 3 bases to trimming and J lost 8 bases, with 31 bases between them. The CDR3 is made up of 18 amino acids. The V gene's germline CDR1 is DFQATT and CDR2 SNEGSKA (reference sequence). CDR3: CSASVYELGDGRVGGYTF. CDR3 bases: TGCAGTGCTAGTGTCTACGAGTTGGGGGACGGCCGAGTGGGAGGCTACACCTTC.

In its sample, this clonotype was seen a few times. The chain has TRBV11-1 and TRBJ2-7; 7 bases agree with TRBD1. Trimming removed 5 bases from V and 1 base from J; junction bases left unmatched: 8. CDR1 is SGHAT and CDR2 is FQDESV in the germline V gene (reference sequence). The CDR3 spans 15 residues. CDR3 nucleotides: TGTGCCAGCAGCCAGGGGGACAGCCCTTCCTACGAGCAGTACTTC. The encoded protein is CASSQGDSPSYEQYF.

The sample holds one count of this clonotype. The chain employs TRBV7-6 and TRBJ2-7; D possibly uses TRBD1 or TRBD2 (5 bases each). The germline V gene encodes CDR1 SGHVS and CDR2 FNYEAQ. Trimming left V 5 bases short and J 5 bases short, with 13 bases between. The CDR3 totals 13 residues. The CDR3 nucleotides read TGTGCCAGCAGCCCCGTATTGGGGGACGAGCAGTACTTC. This encodes CASSPVLGDEQYF.

This clonotype was recorded at least ten times. Here the CDR3 reads CATSVGTAHNQPQHF. CDR3 nucleotides: TGTGCCACCAGTGTCGGGACAGCCCATAATCAGCCCCAGCATTTT. The gene calls are TRBV24-1 and TRBJ1-5; 7 positions agree with TRBD1. Trimming at V came to 5 bases and at J to 4 bases, leaving 7 bases not matched to a gene. CDR3 length: 15 residues. Germline assignment: CDR1 KGHDR and CDR2 SFDVKD.

The V call is TRBV10-3, the J call TRBJ2-3; 7 bases are shared with TRBD2. V trimming: 8 bases; J trimming: 2 bases; junction bases outside the gene matches: 7. The CDR3 covers 14 residues. CDR1 and CDR2 from the germline V gene are ENHRY and SYGVKD. In nucleotides, the CDR3 is TGTGCCATCCGGCGGGAGCAGGCCACAGATACGCAGTATTTT. Its translation: CAIRREQATDTQYF.

V is TRBV6-4 and J is TRBJ2-7; TRBD2 aligns across 9 bases. The V and J ends lost 4 bases and 4 bases, in that order; junction bases with no gene match: 5. Looked up from germline, CDR1 is MRHNA and CDR2 is SNTAGT. The CDR3 sequence is 14 residues long. The CDR3 loop reads CASSARAGGYEQYF. The DNA of the CDR3 is TGTGCCAGCAGTGCCCGAGCGGGAGGTTACGAGCAGTACTTC.

This clonotype was counted ten times or more. The chain has TRBV7-9 and TRBJ2-5, with a tentative D call TRBD1 (5 bases). Germline CDR1 reads SEHNR; CDR2 reads FQNEAQ (reference sequence). This CDR3 spans 15 amino acids. V dropped 3 bases and J dropped 0 bases, with 11 bases sitting between them. The CDR3 DNA reads as TGTGCCAGCAGCTTCCCAGGACACGACCAAGAGACCCAGTACTTC. Encoded protein: CASSFPGHDQETQYF.

The chain employs TRBV2 and TRBJ2-3; D is perhaps TRBD1 or TRBD2 (5 bases each). This CDR3 is built from 13 residues. Germline V gene data show CDR1 as SNHLY and CDR2 as FYNNEI. The germline V and J ends were trimmed by 7 bases and 5 bases, with 13 bases remaining between them. The CDR3, as DNA: TGTGCCAGCATTCCTGCGAGGGGAGATACGCAGTATTTT. Protein product: CASIPARGDTQYF.

This clonotype occurred a few times. The chain links TRBV5-1 to TRBJ1-2; D is unresolved. The CDR3 covers 14 residues. V was cut by 3 bases and J by 8 bases, with 17 bases left in between. Germline-derived CDR1 and CDR2 are SGHRS and YFSETQ. CDR3 DNA sequence: TGCGCCAGCAGCTCATTGGGCGACACTGCGGGCTACACCTTC. Amino acid sequence: CASSSLGDTAGYTF.

This clonotype was detected a few times. J is TRBJ1-1 and V is TRBV6-5; D is unresolved. V was pared by 2 bases and J by 10 bases, with 11 bases between. The V gene's germline CDR1 is MNHEY and CDR2 SVGAGI. The CDR3 sequence is 12 residues long. CDR3 in DNA: TGTGCCAGCAGTTACCCTGGGAGCTCAGCTTTCTTT. This codes for CASSYPGSSAFF.

In this sample, this clonotype turned up many times. The chain couples TRBV2 to TRBJ1-1; D unresolved. This CDR3 is built from 11 residues. The germline CDR1 and CDR2 sequences are SNHLY and FYNNEI. Trimming removed 5 bases at V and 5 bases at J, with 6 bases between. CDR3 residues: CASSTQTEAFF. CDR3 DNA: TGTGCCAGCAGTACCCAAACTGAAGCTTTCTTT.

This clonotype was picked up many times. J is TRBJ2-5 and V is TRBV12-3 or TRBV12-4; 9 bases are a match to TRBD1. This CDR3 region has 14 residues. The junction had 7 bases not matched to a gene; V was cut back by 7 bases and J by 4 bases. CDR3 sequence: CASTKGTGRETQYF. CDR3 nucleotides: TGTGCCAGCACCAAAGGGACAGGGCGAGAGACCCAGTACTTC.

This chain joins TRBV15 and TRBJ2-7, with D possibly TRBD2 on 6 matching bases. This CDR3 has 15 residues. CDR1 LNHNV and CDR2 YYDKDF come from the germline V gene (reference sequence). V lost 8 bases to trimming and J lost 0 bases, with 17 bases between them. The CDR3 coding sequence is TGTGCCACCGCGCCAGCGGGTCTTCACTCCTACGAGCAGTACTTC. Protein sequence: CATAPAGLHSYEQYF.

Worth noting for this clonotype: The junction does not match germline at one end; this may be a read error. The rearrangement links TRBV7-2 to TRBJ2-7; D is ambiguous. Germline CDR1 and CDR2: SGHTA and FQGNSA. This CDR3 is 15 amino acids long. CDR3 in amino acids: CASSQDPTALGEQYF. In nucleotides, the CDR3 is TGCGCCAGCAGCCAAGACCCGACGGCCCTGGGCGAGCAGTACTTC.

The sample holds many counts of this clonotype. V is TRBV10-2 and J is TRBJ1-1, with 9 bases that match TRBD1. CDR1 and CDR2 from the germline V gene are WSHSY and SAAADI. The ends lost 3 bases at V and 1 base at J; junction bases unmatched: 6. The CDR3 covers 16 residues. The CDR3 sequence: CASSDFRTGENTEAFF. DNA of the CDR3: TGCGCCAGCAGTGACTTCCGGACAGGGGAGAACACTGAAGCTTTCTTT.

The J gene is TRBJ1-3, the V gene TRBV11-2; D unresolved. Trimming removed 4 bases from V and 2 bases from J, with 15 bases in between. CDR1 and CDR2 (germline): SGHAT, FQNNGV. The CDR3 has 16 residues. The DNA of the CDR3 is TGTGCCAGCAGCTGGAAGGACTCGCGAGCTGGAAACACCATATATTTT. Translating it yields CASSWKDSRAGNTIYF.

The chain combines TRBV12-3 or TRBV12-4 with TRBJ1-1, with 7 bases fitting TRBD1. Trimming took 5 bases from V and 5 from J; bases not matched to a gene: 8. CDR3 length: 14 amino acids. CDR3 loop: CASSKQGQGTEAFF. The CDR3 DNA follows: TGTGCCAGCAGTAAACAGGGGCAGGGTACTGAAGCTTTCTTT.